Presented here are 2 T cell receptor beta chains from one specimen sequenced in a study of lymphopenia after photon versus proton radiotherapy. TCRdb's table, derived via immunoSEQ multiplex PCR, lists solely in-frame clones and lacks some. The table includes roughly 45,000 clones, over 75% detected once. Sequencing used peripheral blood, obtained from a patient treated with photon-based radiotherapy. These receptors all come from a man aged 35-49 years with gastric cancer.

This chain joins TRBV12-5 and TRBJ1-1; unclear D gene. The CDR3 contains 14 residues. The germline V gene encodes CDR1 LGHNT and CDR2 FRNRAP. The V end was cut by 4 bases, the J end by 3 bases, with 12 bases between. The CDR3 loop reads CASGYGNEYTEAFF. The CDR3 DNA reads as TGTGCTAGTGGTTACGGGAATGAATACACTGAAGCTTTCTTT.

The rearrangement links TRBV7-7 to TRBJ2-1; no firm D call. V lost 5 bases and J lost 5, with 10 bases in between. Germline V gene sequence: CDR1 SSHAT, CDR2 FNYEAQ (reference sequence). The CDR3 has 13 residues. The CDR3 is CASSTGVNNEQFF. DNA of the CDR3: TGTGCCAGCAGCACTGGAGTAAACAATGAGCAGTTCTTC.